Shown below are 27 T cell receptor beta chains from a single sample sequenced in a study of shared clonotypes between healthy human individuals. The method was immunoSEQ multiplex PCR; TCRdb's version includes in-frame clones alone and lacks a portion of them. Among about 1 million clones listed, roughly 80% were seen once. The sequenced material came from memory CD4+ T cells sorted from blood. The subset was: CD45RA-negative fraction. The receptors come from a man aged 18-30 years in good health.

The V and J genes are TRBV29-1 and TRBJ2-7, with 10 bases matching TRBD1. V lost 3 bases and J lost 3; bases outside the gene matches: 8. This CDR3 is 15 amino acids long. Per the germline V gene, CDR1 is SQVTM and CDR2 is ANQGSEA. The CDR3, as DNA: TGCAGCGTTGACCCGGGACAGGGGATTAGCTACGAGCAGTACTTC. It encodes CSVDPGQGISYEQYF.

The rearrangement links TRBV7-8 to TRBJ1-1; D is uncertain. Trimming took off 1 base at V and 10 bases at J, with 13 bases between the two ends. CDR1 SGHVS and CDR2 FQNEAQ come from the germline V gene. There are 13 residues in the CDR3. The CDR3 coding sequence is TGTGCCAGCAGCTTAGGATGGGCCGCAGCAGCTTTCTTT. Protein product: CASSLGWAAAAFF.

The chain has TRBV18 and TRBJ1-1; D ambiguous. V was pared by 3 bases and J by 4 bases, with 9 bases between. Per germline, CDR1 KGHSH and CDR2 LQKENI. The CDR3 sequence is 13 residues long. The CDR3 loop reads CASSPSEGTEAFF. DNA for the CDR3: TGTGCCAGCTCACCCTCGGAAGGCACTGAAGCTTTCTTT.

The rearrangement uses TRBV5-1 and TRBJ2-1; a weak D match, TRBD2 (5 bases). The germline CDR1 and CDR2 sequences are SGHRS and YFSETQ. CDR3 size: 14 residues. V was clipped by 1 base and J by 6 bases, with 11 bases between them. CDR3 sequence (DNA): TGCGCCAGCAGCTTGAATAGCGCACGCAATGAGCAGTTCTTC. It codes for CASSLNSARNEQFF.

The V call is TRBV6-6, the J call TRBJ2-6; D uncertain. V was shortened by 1 base and J by 0 bases, with 7 bases between the two germline ends. This CDR3 is 16 amino acids long. CDR1 and CDR2 (germline): MNHNY, SVGAGI (reference sequence). The CDR3 here is CASSYYWGSGANVLTF. The DNA for the CDR3 is TGTGCCAGCAGTTACTATTGGGGCTCTGGGGCCAACGTCCTGACTTTC.

The V and J genes are TRBV6-1 and TRBJ1-6; a weak D match, TRBD1 (5 bases). CDR3 length equals 17 residues. V lost 0 bases and J 10 bases, leaving 19 bases between the germline ends. CDR1 and CDR2 (germline): MNHNS, SASEGT. The CDR3 sequence is CASSEAAGSGWGSPLHF. CDR3 in DNA: TGTGCCAGCAGTGAAGCGGCAGGGAGCGGCTGGGGCTCACCCCTCCACTTT.

The chain has TRBV19 and TRBJ1-6; 10 bases align to TRBD1. CDR1 and CDR2 (germline): LNHDA, SQIVND (reference sequence). V lost 5 bases to trimming and J lost 9 bases; unmatched junction nucleotides: 4. This CDR3 has 14 amino acids. CDR3 protein: CASSLGQGSSPLHF. CDR3 nucleotides: TGTGCCAGTAGTTTGGGACAGGGGAGTTCACCCCTCCACTTT.

This chain links TRBV4-1 with TRBJ1-2; D remains unclear. The V gene lost 0 bases and the J gene lost 4 bases, with 12 bases spanning the gap. The germline V gene has CDR1 MGHRA and CDR2 YSYEKL. The CDR3 extends over 15 amino acids. The CDR3 DNA follows: TGCGCCAGCAGCCAAGATGGGTCCGGACTCTATGGCTACACCTTC. Translated, it gives CASSQDGSGLYGYTF.

The chain combines TRBV27 with TRBJ2-7; 8 nucleotides align to TRBD2. The CDR3 has 16 amino acids. The germline V gene has CDR1 MNHEY and CDR2 SMNVEV (reference sequence). V lost 0 bases to trimming and J lost 6 bases; unmatched junction nucleotides: 10. In nucleotides, the CDR3 is TGTGCCAGCAGTTTATCAGGTCCTAGCGGGTTACGCGAGCAGTACTTC. This encodes CASSLSGPSGLREQYF.

The genes are TRBV18 and TRBJ2-1; no definite D call. V dropped 6 bases and J dropped 5 bases, with 5 bases sitting between them. Per germline, CDR1 KGHSH and CDR2 LQKENI. The CDR3 loop spans 11 amino acids. CDR3 sequence reads: CASSLNNEQFF. In DNA, the CDR3 is TGTGCCAGCTCCCTCAACAATGAGCAGTTCTTC.

To note about this clone: A read error likely explains this, since a far larger clone differs by one base. J is TRBJ2-3 and V is TRBV11-2; D uncertain. Germline loops: CDR1 SGHAT, CDR2 FQNNGV. The CDR3 extends over 11 amino acids. Trimming pared 5 bases from V and 3 bases from J, leaving 3 bases between. The CDR3 spells CASSITDTQYF. The CDR3, as DNA: TGTGCCAGCAGCATTACAGATACGCAGTATTTT. Full variable domain (remainder filled in from reference TRBV11-2 and TRBJ2-3): EAGVAQSPRYKIIEKRQSVAFWCNPISGHATLYWYQQILGQGPKLLIQFQNNGVVDDSQLPKDRFSAERLKGVDSTLKIQPAKLEDSAVYLCASSITDTQYFGPGTRLTVL.

This clone was seen more than once but under ten times. The chain employs TRBV18 and TRBJ1-6; 7 positions match TRBD1. The CDR3 length is 16 residues. J was trimmed by 7 bases and V by 3 bases; bases with no gene match: 9. CDR1 and CDR2 (germline): KGHSH, LQKENI. CDR3 region: CASSPRPGQLNSPLHF. The CDR3, as DNA: TGTGCCAGCTCACCGAGACCGGGACAGCTGAATTCACCCCTCCACTTT.

This chain connects TRBV19 to TRBJ1-3; D unresolved. Germline V gives CDR1 LNHDA, CDR2 SQIVND (reference sequence). Trimming removed 3 bases from V and 0 bases from J, with 12 bases in between. The CDR3 has 16 residues. CDR3 residues: CASSIGIQISGNTIYF. The CDR3 DNA sequence: TGTGCCAGTAGTATTGGTATACAGATCTCTGGAAACACCATATATTTT.

The rearrangement joins TRBV6-1 to TRBJ2-5; 10 positions agree with TRBD2. Trimming removed 6 bases from V and 2 bases from J; junction bases left unmatched: 6. Germline V CDR1 and CDR2: MNHNS, SASEGT. This CDR3 region has 15 residues. This chain's CDR3 is CASSRTSGTQETQYF. The CDR3 coding sequence is TGTGCCAGCAGCCGGACTAGCGGAACACAAGAGACCCAGTACTTC.

This clone was seen a single time. This chain joins TRBV4-2 and TRBJ1-2; tentatively, D is TRBD1 (5 bases). Per germline, CDR1 LGHNA and CDR2 YNFKEQ. This CDR3 spans 16 amino acids. Trimming pared 0 bases from V and 5 bases from J, leaving 16 bases between. The CDR3 region has the DNA TGTGCCAGCAGCCAAGATGCAGCCCAGGGAAGGTATGGCTACACCTTC. It codes for CASSQDAAQGRYGYTF.

As concerns this clone: Other DNA sequences in the same sample also yield this CDR3. V usage is TRBV2 and J usage is TRBJ2-6; TRBD2 is a possible D gene (5 bases). The CDR3 is 15 residues long. Germline values: CDR1 SNHLY, CDR2 FYNNEI. V was shortened by 4 bases and J by 0 bases, with 7 bases between the two germline ends. The CDR3 nucleotides are TGTGCCAGCAGTGCTGGGAGCTCTGGGGCCAACGTCCTGACTTTC. It translates to CASSAGSSGANVLTF.

The chain carries TRBV6-1 and TRBJ2-7; 9 positions agree with TRBD1. V lost 5 bases, J lost 6 bases, and 8 bases stayed unmatched. The CDR3 extends over 14 amino acids. Looked up from germline, CDR1 is MNHNS and CDR2 is SASEGT. This CDR3 is CASSLTGGWVEQYF. The CDR3 coding sequence is TGTGCCAGCAGTCTCACAGGGGGCTGGGTCGAGCAGTACTTC.

The rearrangement uses TRBV7-8 and TRBJ1-1; D might be TRBD1 (6 bases). The CDR3 runs to 12 residues. Germline V gives CDR1 SGHVS, CDR2 FQNEAQ. V was shortened by 6 bases and J by 6 bases, with 11 bases between the two germline ends. DNA of the CDR3: TGTGCCAGCAGGGTCGGACAGTCTGAAGCTTTCTTT. It translates to CASRVGQSEAFF.

The chain carries TRBV10-3 and TRBJ1-2; D gene unclear. V gave up 6 bases and J gave up 5 bases, with 7 bases separating them. Looked up from germline, CDR1 is ENHRY and CDR2 is SYGVKD. The CDR3 extends over 11 amino acids. CDR3 residues: CAIRQEYGYTF. Here the CDR3 DNA reads TGTGCCATCAGGCAGGAGTATGGCTACACCTTC.

The rearrangement joins TRBV27 to TRBJ2-3, with a tentative D call TRBD2 (6 bases). The CDR3 length is 15 residues. Germline V lookup: CDR1 MNHEY, CDR2 SMNVEV (reference sequence). V lost 5 bases and J 2 bases, leaving 14 bases between the germline ends. CDR3 coding DNA: TGTGCCAGCAGTCCCCGGGACTCCTACACAGATACGCAGTATTTT. Its translation: CASSPRDSYTDTQYF.

The chain joins TRBV27 to TRBJ2-1; 8 nucleotides line up with TRBD2. V shed 3 bases and J 6 bases; nucleotides not matched to a gene: 1. From germline, CDR1 is MNHEY and CDR2 SMNVEV (reference sequence). The CDR3 length is 13 residues. The CDR3 DNA reads TGTGCCAGCAGTTTTCGGGAGGGCAATGAGCAGTTCTTC. Amino acids: CASSFREGNEQFF.

This sequence joins TRBV4-3 and TRBJ2-2; no clear D gene. The germline V and J ends were trimmed by 4 bases and 1 base, with 7 bases remaining between them. This CDR3 is built from 14 residues. Germline V CDR1 and CDR2: LGHNA, YSLEER. CDR3 sequence: CASSLRVNTGELFF. CDR3 in DNA: TGCGCCAGCAGCCTACGAGTGAACACCGGGGAGCTGTTTTTT.

The V and J genes are TRBV2 and TRBJ1-1; 7 bases fit TRBD1. This CDR3 contains 14 residues. V was pared by 4 bases and J by 4 bases, with 6 bases of the junction left unmatched. Germline-derived CDR1 and CDR2 are SNHLY and FYNNEI. The CDR3 reads CASSGMSGGTEAFF. In DNA, the CDR3 is TGTGCCAGCAGTGGGATGTCAGGGGGCACTGAAGCTTTCTTT.

The CDR3, as DNA: TGTGCCAGCAGCAATTGGAATGACAGGACAATTTCCTCTGGGGCCAACGTCCTGACTTTC. Translation gives CASSNWNDRTISSGANVLTF. The chain recombines TRBV21-1 with TRBJ2-6; the table names TRBD1, a call not compared with the DNA. TRBV21-1 is tagged as a pseudogene. This CDR3 spans 20 amino acids.

This chain links TRBV4-1 with TRBJ1-2; D is unclear. This CDR3 contains 16 residues. Trimming took 4 bases from V and 6 from J, leaving 21 bases between them. Germline V gene sequence: CDR1 MGHRA, CDR2 YSYEKL. The CDR3 loop is CASSPYETGTPDGYTF. CDR3 nucleotides: TGCGCCAGCAGCCCCTACGAGACGGGAACTCCAGATGGCTACACCTTC.

A few counts support this clone. The chain recombines TRBV11-2 with TRBJ2-3; TRBD2 agrees at 9 bases. The germline V gene encodes CDR1 SGHAT and CDR2 FQNNGV. Germline trimming cut 6 bases from V and 6 bases from J; bases unmatched to any gene: 10. CDR3 size: 15 residues. The CDR3: CASSSGTSFQDTQYF. The CDR3 nucleotides read TGTGCCAGCAGTTCAGGGACTAGCTTTCAGGATACGCAGTATTTT.

This chain uses TRBV27 with TRBJ1-2; no definite D call. The CDR3 length is 10 residues. Trimming took off 4 bases at V and 7 bases at J, with 4 bases between the two ends. From germline, CDR1 is MNHEY and CDR2 SMNVEV (reference sequence). The CDR3 protein is CASSCRGYTF. The CDR3 region has the DNA TGTGCCAGCAGTTGCCGTGGCTACACCTTC.